The 17 T cell receptor beta chains reported below all come from one sample, sequenced in a study of OX40 agonist ivuxolimab in advanced cancers. Receptor libraries were prepared by the immunoSEQ multiplex PCR assay. Here the immuneACCESS table is served through TCRdb, limited to in-frame sequences with V and J called. Missing clones are a known gap in these copies; in checked studies unresolved V genes cover under half, and the rest lacks a known reason. The sample table lists about 14,000 clones, around 80% of them with a count of one. Around 14% of the sample comes from the top ten. Sequences were derived from CD4+ or CD8+ T cells sorted from blood, sampled in a trial of the OX40 agonist ivuxolimab. Every receptor here comes from an adult with an advanced solid tumor such as melanoma, head and neck, liver or kidney cancer.

CDR3 in DNA: TGTGCCAGCAGCTGGACTAGCGGGGGGGCTCAAGAGCAGTACTTC. Translation: CASSWTSGGAQEQYF. The chain joins TRBV7-2 to TRBJ2-7; TRBD2 aligns across 15 bases. The V segment lost 4 bases and the J segment 7 bases; nucleotides outside the gene matches: 5. Germline V lookup: CDR1 SGHTA, CDR2 FQGNSA. This CDR3 spans 15 amino acids.

The V gene is TRBV6-4, the J gene TRBJ2-3, with 8 positions matching TRBD2. CDR1 and CDR2 (germline): MRHNA, SNTAGT. This CDR3 is 15 amino acids long. V trimming: 7 bases; J trimming: 0 bases; junction bases outside the gene matches: 6. The CDR3 here is CASTKTSGSTDTQYF. The CDR3 coding sequence is TGTGCCAGCACAAAAACTAGCGGCAGCACAGATACGCAGTATTTT.

The chain is built from TRBV30 and TRBJ2-2, with D perhaps matching TRBD1 (6 bases). This CDR3 has 13 residues. V lost 8 bases, J lost 3 bases, and 13 bases lay in between. Germline V CDR1 and CDR2: GTSNPN, SVGIG (reference sequence). CDR3 region: CAQGRLYTGELFF. CDR3 nucleotide sequence: TGTGCCCAGGGGCGATTGTACACCGGGGAGCTGTTTTTT.

The rearrangement joins TRBV11-2 to TRBJ1-4; 7 bases fit TRBD1. The CDR3 spans 16 residues. Germline CDR1 is SGHAT and CDR2 is FQNNGV. The V gene end was trimmed by 0 bases and the J gene end by 6 bases; junction bases not matched to a gene: 7. The DNA for the CDR3 is TGTGCCAGCAGCTTAGATACCGGGACAGTGTATGAAAAACTGTTTTTT. This translates into CASSLDTGTVYEKLFF. The full variable domain, completed using reference TRBV11-2 and TRBJ1-4, is EAGVAQSPRYKIIEKRQSVAFWCNPISGHATLYWYQQILGQGPKLLIQFQNNGVVDDSQLPKDRFSAERLKGVDSTLKIQPAKLEDSAVYLCASSLDTGTVYEKLFFGSGTQLSVL.

V and J are TRBV9 and TRBJ2-3; 10 positions match TRBD2. This CDR3 contains 16 residues. The V segment lost 0 bases and the J segment 5 bases; nucleotides outside the gene matches: 6. Per germline, CDR1 SGDLS and CDR2 YYNGEE. CDR3 nucleotides: TGTGCCAGCAGCGTAGAGCAGCGGGGGGGCGGAGATACGCAGTATTTT. It is translated as CASSVEQRGGGDTQYF. The full variable domain, rest sourced from reference TRBV9 and TRBJ2-3, is DSGVTQTPKHLITATGQRVTLRCSPRSGDLSVYWYQQSLDQGLQFLIQYYNGEERAKGNILERFSAQQFPDLHSELNLSSLELGDSALYFCASSVEQRGGGDTQYFGPGTRLTVL.

The chain uses TRBV11-2 and TRBJ2-1; D remains unclear. The CDR3 contains 13 residues. V was cut by 0 bases and J by 10 bases, with 10 bases left in between. Germline V lookup: CDR1 SGHAT, CDR2 FQNNGV. Here the CDR3 reads CASSLEWGQEQFF. In DNA, the CDR3 is TGTGCCAGCAGCTTAGAATGGGGTCAAGAGCAGTTCTTC.

J is TRBJ2-7 and V is TRBV18, with 8 bases lining up with TRBD1. With 5 bases clipped from V and 4 bases from J, the junction kept 16 bases outside the gene matches. Germline V lookup: CDR1 KGHSH, CDR2 LQKENI. The CDR3 sequence is 17 residues long. The CDR3 reads CASSYNPRGRFLYEQYF. Here the CDR3 DNA reads TGTGCCAGCTCATACAACCCCAGGGGGCGCTTTCTGTACGAGCAGTACTTC.

The J gene is TRBJ2-7, the V gene TRBV10-1, with D perhaps TRBD1 (5 bases). Trimming pared 6 bases from V and 5 bases from J, leaving 8 bases between. The CDR3 is 11 residues long. The germline V gene encodes CDR1 WNHNN and CDR2 SYGVQD (reference sequence). The chain's CDR3 is CASSQGNEQYF. CDR3 DNA: TGCGCCAGCAGCCAGGGTAACGAGCAGTACTTC.

The sample holds a few counts of this clone. The V gene is TRBV5-1, the J gene TRBJ2-7; D may be TRBD2 (5 bases). This CDR3 comprises 14 residues. The V and J ends lost 0 bases and 5 bases respectively, with 12 bases between them. CDR1 SGHRS and CDR2 YFSETQ come from the germline V gene. The CDR3 region is CASSLVSALDEQYF. The CDR3 DNA sequence: TGCGCCAGCAGCTTGGTTAGCGCCCTCGACGAGCAGTACTTC.

The chain uses TRBV19 and TRBJ1-4; TRBD1 aligns across 9 bases. The CDR3 consists of 17 residues. The ends lost 1 base at V and 8 bases at J; junction bases unmatched: 11. Per the germline V gene, CDR1 is LNHDA and CDR2 is SQIVND (reference sequence). CDR3 nucleotides: TGTGCCAGTAGTATAGGTAGAGTGACAGGGGGACGAGAAAAACTGTTTTTT. Translated, it gives CASSIGRVTGGREKLFF.

This clone was observed once. This chain links TRBV27 with TRBJ1-1; D is unresolved. Germline V gene data show CDR1 as MNHEY and CDR2 as SMNVEV (reference sequence). This CDR3 is built from 13 residues. Trimming pared 2 bases from V and 1 base from J, leaving 5 bases between. The CDR3 protein is CASSLGRNTEAFF. Here the CDR3 DNA reads TGTGCCAGCAGTTTAGGTAGGAACACTGAAGCTTTCTTT.

The V call is TRBV4-1, the J call TRBJ2-7; the match to TRBD1 covers 8 bases. The V and J ends lost 3 bases and 3 bases, in that order; junction bases with no gene match: 16. Germline assignment: CDR1 MGHRA and CDR2 YSYEKL. This CDR3 spans 18 amino acids. The CDR3 nucleotides read TGCGCCAGCAGCCATGCCGGGACAGGTCCCTGGGGTGGCTACGAGCAGTACTTC. Protein product: CASSHAGTGPWGGYEQYF.

A few counts support this clone. The chain carries TRBV11-2 and TRBJ1-2; D uncertain. Trimming took off 2 bases at V and 6 bases at J, with 16 bases between the two ends. The CDR3 runs 15 residues. Germline-derived CDR1 and CDR2 are SGHAT and FQNNGV. The chain's CDR3 is CASSLSGGKFDGYTF. CDR3 DNA sequence: TGTGCCAGCAGCTTATCCGGAGGAAAGTTTGATGGCTACACCTTC.

Only one count was recorded for this clone. In nucleotides, the CDR3 is TGCGCCAGCAGCCCATGGGCCGGGGAGCTGTTTTTT. It is translated as CASSPWAGELFF. The chain uses TRBV4-1 and TRBJ2-2; D unclear. This CDR3 is 12 amino acids long. Germline CDR1 reads MGHRA; CDR2 reads YSYEKL. V lost 4 bases and J lost 6, with 6 bases in between.

The CDR3 nucleotides are TGTGCCAGCAGCGTAGATTGGGGAACAGATACGCAGTATTTT. Its translation: CASSVDWGTDTQYF. The V gene is TRBV9, the J gene TRBJ2-3, with D hard to call. The germline V gene has CDR1 SGDLS and CDR2 YYNGEE. Between the trimmed V and J ends, which lost 0 bases and 3 bases, there was a span of 8 bases. The CDR3 runs to 14 residues.

This clone was seen more than once but under ten times. This chain uses TRBV6-6 with TRBJ2-5, with 12 bases aligning to TRBD2. V trimming: 6 bases; J trimming: 4 bases; junction bases outside the gene matches: 3. Germline CDR1 MNHNY, CDR2 SVGAGI (reference sequence). CDR3 length: 14 residues. Here the CDR3 DNA reads TGTGCCAGCAGGACACTAGCGGGAGGAGAGACCCAGTACTTC. Protein sequence: CASRTLAGGETQYF.

A note on this clone: A much larger clone lies a single base off, so this may be a read error. The sample carries other DNA sequences with the same CDR3. The chain recombines TRBV9 with TRBJ2-7, with a possible D match to TRBD2 (6 bases). Trimming shortened V by 2 bases and J by 1 base, and 7 bases separated the two germline ends. The length of the CDR3 is 13 residues. CDR1 and CDR2 (germline): SGDLS, YYNGEE. The chain's CDR3 is CASSVEGSYEQYF. CDR3 in DNA: TGTGCCAGCAGCGTGGAGGGTTCCTACGAGCAGTACTTC. The variable domain in full, with the rest retrieved from reference TRBV9 and TRBJ2-7, is DSGVTQTPKHLITATGQRVTLRCSPRSGDLSVYWYQQSLDQGLQFLIQYYNGEERAKGNILERFSAQQFPDLHSELNLSSLELGDSALYFCASSVEGSYEQYFGPGTRLTVT.